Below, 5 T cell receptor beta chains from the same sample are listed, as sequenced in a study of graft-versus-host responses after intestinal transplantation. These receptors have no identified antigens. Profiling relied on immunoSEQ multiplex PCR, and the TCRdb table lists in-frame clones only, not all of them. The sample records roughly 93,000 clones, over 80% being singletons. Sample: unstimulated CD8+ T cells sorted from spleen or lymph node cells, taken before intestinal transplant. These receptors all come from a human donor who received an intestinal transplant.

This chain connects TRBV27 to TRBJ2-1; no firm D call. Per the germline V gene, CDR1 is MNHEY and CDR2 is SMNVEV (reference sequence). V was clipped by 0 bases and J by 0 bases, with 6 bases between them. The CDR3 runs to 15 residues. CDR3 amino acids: CASSLSAISYNEQFF. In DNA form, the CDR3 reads TGTGCCAGCAGTTTATCAGCGATCTCCTACAATGAGCAGTTCTTC.

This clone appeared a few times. DNA for the CDR3: TGTGCCAGCAGTTTCAGGGGAATCACTGAAGCTTTCTTT. This sequence encodes CASSFRGITEAFF. The chain recombines TRBV28 with TRBJ1-1; possible D gene TRBD1, 6 bases. Between the trimmed V and J ends, which lost 3 bases and 4 bases, there was a span of 9 bases. CDR3 size: 13 residues. The germline V gene has CDR1 MDHEN and CDR2 SYDVKM.

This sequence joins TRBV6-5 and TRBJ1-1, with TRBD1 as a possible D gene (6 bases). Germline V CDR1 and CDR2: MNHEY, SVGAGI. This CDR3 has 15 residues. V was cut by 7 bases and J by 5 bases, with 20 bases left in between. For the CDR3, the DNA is TGTGCCAGCAAAAATCAGGGGAGTTGGTTTACTGAAGCTTTCTTT. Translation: CASKNQGSWFTEAFF.

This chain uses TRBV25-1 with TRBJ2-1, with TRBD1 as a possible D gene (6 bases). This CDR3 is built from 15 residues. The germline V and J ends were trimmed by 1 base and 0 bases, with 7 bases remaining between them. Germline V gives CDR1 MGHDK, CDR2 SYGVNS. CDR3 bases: TGTGCCAGCAGTGAATGGGGACACTCCTACAATGAGCAGTTCTTC. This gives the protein CASSEWGHSYNEQFF.

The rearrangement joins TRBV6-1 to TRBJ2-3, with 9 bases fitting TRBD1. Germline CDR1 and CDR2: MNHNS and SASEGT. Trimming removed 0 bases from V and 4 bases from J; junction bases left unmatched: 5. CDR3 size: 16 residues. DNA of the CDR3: TGTGCCAGCAGTGAAGCCCCGGGACAGGGTTCAGATACGCAGTATTTT. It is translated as CASSEAPGQGSDTQYF.